The 5 T cell receptor beta chains below all came from one sample that was sequenced in a study of T cell changes during pregnancy in multiple sclerosis. Using immunoSEQ multiplex PCR, the repertoire was profiled, and TCRdb retains in-frame clones only, with some absent. The data show over 40,000 clones, 90% to 95% seen once. Material: peripheral blood, obtained in the third trimester of pregnancy. The receptors derive from a female donor with multiple sclerosis, enrolled in a pregnancy study.

V gene TRBV7-6 combines with J gene TRBJ2-1; 7 nucleotides match TRBD2. The CDR3 has 12 amino acids. V shed 6 bases, J shed 10 bases, and the junction held 6 bases outside the gene matches. CDR1 is SGHVS, CDR2 FNYEAQ, per germline. The CDR3 DNA follows: TGTGCCAGCAGTCATACTAGCGCCGAGCAGTTCTTC. This sequence encodes CASSHTSAEQFF.

The chain has TRBV2 and TRBJ2-1; D perhaps matches TRBD2 (6 bases). The CDR3 sequence is 15 residues long. The germline V and J ends were trimmed by 8 bases and 0 bases, with 14 bases remaining between them. The germline V gene encodes CDR1 SNHLY and CDR2 FYNNEI. DNA for the CDR3: TGTGCCAGCCTGGGGACTGTCAGCTCCTACAATGAGCAGTTCTTC. This translates into CASLGTVSSYNEQFF.

This clone showed up just once. V is TRBV28 and J is TRBJ2-7; perhaps TRBD2 as D (6 bases). The CDR3 extends over 15 amino acids. Germline assignment: CDR1 MDHEN and CDR2 SYDVKM. V shed 8 bases and J shed 2 bases, with 19 bases lying between them. Here the CDR3 DNA reads TGTGCCAGCGTACCAATAATCGGGGGTCCCTACGAGCAGTACTTC. Protein sequence: CASVPIIGGPYEQYF.

The chain is built from TRBV4-2 and TRBJ1-1; 7 bases align to TRBD1. Germline CDR1 is LGHNA and CDR2 is YNFKEQ. The CDR3 spans 17 residues. The V and J ends lost 2 bases and 5 bases, in that order; junction bases with no gene match: 14. The CDR3 reads CASSQTLSERGRTEAFF. The CDR3 DNA follows: TGTGCCAGCAGCCAAACCCTCTCGGAAAGGGGGCGGACTGAAGCTTTCTTT.

The DNA of the CDR3 is TGCGCCAGCAGCCAAACAGGACAGGGGTACCCTGAAGCTTTCTTT. Protein: CASSQTGQGYPEAFF. The chain joins TRBV4-1 to TRBJ1-1, with 9 positions matching TRBD1. Per germline, CDR1 MGHRA and CDR2 YSYEKL. The trim removed 2 bases at V and 6 bases at J, leaving 7 bases unmatched. The length of the CDR3 is 15 residues.